This TCR beta chain stems from a study of Ad26.COV2.S vaccination and SARS-CoV-2 variants (dated by TCRdb to about 2021). Describing the broader study: Vaccine-arm donors came from COV1001, a multicentre, randomized, double-blind, placebo-controlled phase I-IIa trial of Ad26.COV2.S in healthy adults. TCRbeta repertoire sequencing served as the tool for gauging how specific and how broad the SARS-CoV-2-reactive T cell receptors were following Ad26.COV2.S vaccination. Blinding of investigators to trial group allocation was maintained during experiments and outcome assessment. Ad26.COV2.S was administered intramuscularly at 5 x 10^10 or 1 x 10^11 viral particles, either as a single shot or as two shots given 56 days apart. The TCR-sequenced set comprised approximately 32 samples: around 20 Ad26.COV2.S vaccine recipients, 5 placebo recipients and 8 SARS-CoV-2 convalescent individuals. Trial participants were randomized into five groups of five: low-dose or high-dose Ad26.COV2.S given once or twice, or placebo on both occasions. Overall study results and their limits: Vaccine and placebo recipients had comparable non-spike TCR breadth, which fits with the vaccine containing only spike. It was noted by the authors that total T cell responses may have been underestimated by the TCR breadth and depth analyses. Ad26.COV2.S recipients had higher spike-specific TCR breadth than placebo recipients (P = 0.0014). Substantial breadth of spike-specific CD8+ and CD4+ T cell responses was reported after vaccination. The study was not powered for comparison of responses between vaccine doses or regimens.

Comments on this clone: No antigen is known for it. No clone much larger than this one lies a single base away; base qualities are absent.

TCRbeta CDR3 regions were sequenced with the immunoSEQ Assay. After extraction, genomic DNA underwent amplification by bias-controlled multiplex PCR, followed by high-throughput sequencing. In the authors' own workflow: To quantify the absolute abundance of each unique TCRbeta CDR3 region, sequences were collapsed and filtered. T cell fraction was estimated by normalization of TCRbeta template counts to usable DNA, with usable DNA being measured through amplification of reference genes present in all nucleated cells. Repertoire TCRs were annotated as SARS-CoV-2-specific when V gene, CDR3 amino acid sequence and J gene were exactly matched to a known reactive TCR set. The reference SARS-CoV-2 TCR set was obtained from MIRA and was filtered for enrichment in COVID-19-positive ImmuneCODE repertoires, whereby public or cross-reactive TCRs were removed. Using the MIRA antigens, annotated TCRs were further analysed by specific ORF or by position within an ORF. Breadth was defined as annotated unique rearrangements over total unique productive rearrangements; depth was the summed frequency of those rearrangements. Two-sided Wilcoxon rank-sum tests were applied when comparing TCR breadth between groups. TCRdb re-hosts the immuneACCESS table, in-frame sequences only. Its copies lack some clones; in the studies checked, an unresolved V gene accounts for under half of them, and the cause for the rest is not known. The D gene and trimming were derived from the DNA, and the V and J assignments and clone size from that table. In all, the sample holds about 350,000 clones, and roughly 85% of those were seen once. Of the sample, 2.5% to 3.5% falls within the top ten clones.

The CDR3, cysteine through phenylalanine, is 13 amino acids long. Only the CDR3 DNA is retained, 39 bases long and in frame from the first base. Sequences MGHDK (CDR1) and SYGVNS (CDR2) are obtained from the germline V gene. Trimmed from V: 4 bases; trimmed from J: 8 bases; junction bases lacking a gene match: 4. The treatment or condition label of this sample denotes: roughly 18 received Ad26.COV2.S at low or high dose, single or two shots; roughly five received placebo; per-sample allocation not given. For vaccine and placebo recipients, repertoires were sequenced using samples collected on day 63 after the first injection. In Cohort 1b, 20 to 25 adults aged 18-55 years were enrolled at a single site in Boston, USA, between 29 July and 7 August 2020. Ad26.COV2.S consisted of a replication-incompetent adenovirus type 26 vector by which a prefusion-stabilized SARS-CoV-2 spike protein from the original Wuhan strain was expressed.

The V and J genes are TRBV25-1 and TRBJ2-1, with TRBD1 identical over 8 junction bases. This sequence was found in a person aged 18-60 years who received the Ad26.COV2.S COVID-19 vaccine or a placebo. The specimen comprised peripheral blood, sampled in a trial of Ad26.COV2.S vaccine versus placebo. The CDR3 protein: CASSGSTGDEQFF. The DNA sequence is as follows: TGTGCCAGCAGTGGCTCGACAGGGGATGAGCAGTTCTTC.